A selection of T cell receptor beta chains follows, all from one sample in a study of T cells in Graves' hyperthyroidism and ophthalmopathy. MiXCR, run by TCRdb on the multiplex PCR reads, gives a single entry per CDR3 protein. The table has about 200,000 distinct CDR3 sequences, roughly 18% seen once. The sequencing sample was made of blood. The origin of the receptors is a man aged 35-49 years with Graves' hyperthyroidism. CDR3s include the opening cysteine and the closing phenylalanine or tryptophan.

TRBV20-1,CSARDLVSGNTIYF
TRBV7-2,CASSLVGTSSGNTIYF
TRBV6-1,CASSKIRLADQETQYF
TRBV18,CASSPPSTEQFF
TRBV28,CASSPAGTLGDGTQYF
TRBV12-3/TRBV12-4,CASSPQTGGELFF
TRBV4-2,CASRSPGQGHQETQYF
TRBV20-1,CSETGPSTDTQYF
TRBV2,CASRAGGREPQHF
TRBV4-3,CASSQAPLPATNEKLFF
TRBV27,CASSLRPGQGGETQYF
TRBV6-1,CASSGGTSGISYEQYF
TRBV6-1,CASRSIAGIGKTQYF
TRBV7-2,CASSLVHGGQDTQYF
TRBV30,CAWNPGFGGTYEQYF
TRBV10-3,CAISGDREIQPQHF
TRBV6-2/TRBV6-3,CASSYDPRLTEQATEAFF
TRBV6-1,CASSPGTGGHQPQHF
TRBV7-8,CASRPTGTGFPWEKLFF
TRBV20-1,CSARDTGLAGTDTQYF
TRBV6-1,CASSESGILYEQYF
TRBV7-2,CASTLFAGGLLKGFF